The text below deals with one TCR beta chain. Its antigen is not identified. Individual cDNA molecules each received unique molecular identifiers attached to them. TCRdb ran MiXCR on the 5' RACE reads and lists one entry per CDR3 protein. In the table there are around 58,000 distinct CDR3 sequences, roughly 7.8% of which are singletons. This record belongs to a study of early T cells in non-severe SARS-CoV-2 infection. As for the study in general: From unsorted whole blood, bulk RNA was sequenced, and the chains remained unpaired. Study-wide findings and caveats: Lookups in VDJdb leaned toward anti-spike CD8 responses and missed private and CD4 specificities.

The CDR3 loop spans 13 amino acids. CDR1 and CDR2 from the germline V gene are SQVTM and ANQGSEA. The V and J ends lost 4 bases and 9 bases, in that order; junction bases with no gene match: 8. The TCR originated in an adult who was a healthcare worker with PCR-confirmed SARS-CoV-2 infection or an uninfected control (not recorded which). The material was whole blood, obtained at baseline. The rearrangement joins TRBV29-1 to TRBJ2-3; 9 bases map to TRBD1. As DNA, the CDR3 is TGCAGCGTTGTGGGGACAGGGTCCCCAACGCAGTATTTT. It is translated as CSVVGTGSPTQYF.